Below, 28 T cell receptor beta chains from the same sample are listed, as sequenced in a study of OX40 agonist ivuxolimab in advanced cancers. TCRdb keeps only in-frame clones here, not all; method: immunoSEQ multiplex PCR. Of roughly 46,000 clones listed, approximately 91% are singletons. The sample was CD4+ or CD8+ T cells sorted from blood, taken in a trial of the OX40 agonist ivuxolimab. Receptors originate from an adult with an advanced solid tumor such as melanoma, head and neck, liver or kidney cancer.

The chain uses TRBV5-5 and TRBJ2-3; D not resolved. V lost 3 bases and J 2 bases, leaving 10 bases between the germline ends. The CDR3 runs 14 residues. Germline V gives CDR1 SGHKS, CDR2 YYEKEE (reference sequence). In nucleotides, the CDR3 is TGTGCCAGCAGCTCAGACGTCCCCACAGATACGCAGTATTTT. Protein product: CASSSDVPTDTQYF. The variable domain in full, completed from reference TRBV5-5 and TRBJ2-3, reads DAGVTQSPTHLIKTRGQQVTLRCSPISGHKSVSWYQQVLGQGPQFIFQYYEKEERGRGNFPDRFSARQFPNYSSELNVNALLLGDSALYLCASSSDVPTDTQYFGPGTRLTVL.

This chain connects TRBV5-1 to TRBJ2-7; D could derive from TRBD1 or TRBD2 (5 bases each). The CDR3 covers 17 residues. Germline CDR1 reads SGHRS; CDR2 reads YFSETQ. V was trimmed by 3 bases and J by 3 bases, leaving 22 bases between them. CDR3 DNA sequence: TGCGCCAGCAGCTCCGGGACCGATAGTAGGCTGGGCTACGAGCAGTACTTC. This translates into CASSSGTDSRLGYEQYF.

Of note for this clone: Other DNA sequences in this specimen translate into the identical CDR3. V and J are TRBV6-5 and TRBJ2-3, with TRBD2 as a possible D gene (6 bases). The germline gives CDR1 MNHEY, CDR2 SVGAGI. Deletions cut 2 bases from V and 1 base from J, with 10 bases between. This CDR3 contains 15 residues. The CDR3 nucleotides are TGTGCCAGCAGTTACGGGGGAGGTGGCACAGATACGCAGTATTTT. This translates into CASSYGGGGTDTQYF.

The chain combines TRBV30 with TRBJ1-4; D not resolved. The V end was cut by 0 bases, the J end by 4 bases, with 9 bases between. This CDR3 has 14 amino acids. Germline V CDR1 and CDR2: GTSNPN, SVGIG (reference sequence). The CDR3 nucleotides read TGTGCCTGGAGTGTATCGTCCATTAATGAAAAACTGTTTTTT. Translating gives CAWSVSSINEKLFF.

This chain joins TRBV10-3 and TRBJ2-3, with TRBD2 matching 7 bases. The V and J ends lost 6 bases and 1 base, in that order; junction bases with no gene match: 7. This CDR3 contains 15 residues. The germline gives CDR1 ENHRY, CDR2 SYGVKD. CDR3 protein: CAIRGRGGGTDTQYF. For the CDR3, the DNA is TGTGCCATCAGGGGCCGGGGAGGGGGCACAGATACGCAGTATTTT.

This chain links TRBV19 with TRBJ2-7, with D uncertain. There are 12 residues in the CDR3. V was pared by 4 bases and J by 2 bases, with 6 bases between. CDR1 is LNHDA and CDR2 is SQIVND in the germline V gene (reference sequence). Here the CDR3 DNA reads TGTGCCAGTAGTAGGGTTCCCTACGAGCAGTACTTC. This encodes CASSRVPYEQYF.

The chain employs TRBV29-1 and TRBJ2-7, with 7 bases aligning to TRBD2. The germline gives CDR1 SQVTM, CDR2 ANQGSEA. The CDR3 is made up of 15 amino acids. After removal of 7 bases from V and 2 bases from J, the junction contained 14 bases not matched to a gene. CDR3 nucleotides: TGCAGCGCTGGCACGATTCGGGGGAGGGCCTACGAGCAGTACTTC. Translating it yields CSAGTIRGRAYEQYF.

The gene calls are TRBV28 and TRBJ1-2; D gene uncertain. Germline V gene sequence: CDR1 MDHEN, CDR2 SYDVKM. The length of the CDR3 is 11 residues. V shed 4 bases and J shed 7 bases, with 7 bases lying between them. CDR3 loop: CASSSEGGYTF. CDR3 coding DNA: TGTGCCAGCAGTTCTGAGGGTGGCTACACCTTC.

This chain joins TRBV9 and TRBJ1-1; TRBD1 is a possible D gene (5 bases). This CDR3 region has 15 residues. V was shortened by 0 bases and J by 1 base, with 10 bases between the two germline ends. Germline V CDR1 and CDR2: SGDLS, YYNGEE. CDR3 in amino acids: CASSVDTGWNTEAFF. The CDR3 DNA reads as TGTGCCAGCAGCGTAGATACAGGTTGGAACACTGAAGCTTTCTTT.

This CDR3 is CASSLEAGNTEAFF. The CDR3 DNA sequence: TGCGCCAGCAGCTTGGAGGCAGGCAACACTGAAGCTTTCTTT. This chain links TRBV5-1 with TRBJ1-1; no reliable D call. The CDR3 consists of 14 residues. Trimming removed 0 bases at V and 2 bases at J, with 8 bases between. Germline V gene lookup returns CDR1 SGHRS and CDR2 YFSETQ.

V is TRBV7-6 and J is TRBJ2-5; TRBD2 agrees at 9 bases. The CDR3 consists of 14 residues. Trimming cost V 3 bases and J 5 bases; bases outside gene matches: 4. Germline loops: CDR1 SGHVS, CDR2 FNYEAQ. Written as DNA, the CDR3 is TGTGCCAGCAGCTTCGCGGGAGGGTCGGAGACCCAGTACTTC. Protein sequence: CASSFAGGSETQYF.

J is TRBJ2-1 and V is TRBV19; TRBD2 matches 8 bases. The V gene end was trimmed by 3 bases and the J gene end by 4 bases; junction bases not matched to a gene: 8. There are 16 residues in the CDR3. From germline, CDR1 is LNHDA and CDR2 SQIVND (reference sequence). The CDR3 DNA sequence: TGTGCCAGTAGTATGTCGGGCGGGAGGTCTTACAATGAGCAGTTCTTC. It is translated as CASSMSGGRSYNEQFF.

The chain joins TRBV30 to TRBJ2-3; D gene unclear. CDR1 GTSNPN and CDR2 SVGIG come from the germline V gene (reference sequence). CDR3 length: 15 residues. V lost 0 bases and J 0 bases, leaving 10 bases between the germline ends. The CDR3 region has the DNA TGTGCCTGGAGTGTTTCTACCACCAGCACAGATACGCAGTATTTT. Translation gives CAWSVSTTSTDTQYF.

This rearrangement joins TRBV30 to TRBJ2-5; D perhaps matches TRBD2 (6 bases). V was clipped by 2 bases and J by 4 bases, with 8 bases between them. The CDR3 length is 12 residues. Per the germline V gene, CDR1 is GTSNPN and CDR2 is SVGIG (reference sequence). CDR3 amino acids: CAWSPGGETQYF. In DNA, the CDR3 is TGTGCCTGGAGTCCCGGGGGAGAGACCCAGTACTTC. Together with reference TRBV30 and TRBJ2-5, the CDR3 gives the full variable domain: SQTIHQWPATLVQPVGSPLSLECTVEGTSNPNLYWYRQAAGRGLQLLFYSVGIGQISSEVPQNLSASRPQDRQFILSSKKLLLSDSGFYLCAWSPGGETQYFGPGTRLLVL.

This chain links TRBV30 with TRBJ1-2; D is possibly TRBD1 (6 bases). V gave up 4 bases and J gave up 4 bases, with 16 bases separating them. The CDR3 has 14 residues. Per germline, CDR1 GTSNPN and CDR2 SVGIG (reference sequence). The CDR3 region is CAWISRGVGYGYTF. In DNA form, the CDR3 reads TGTGCCTGGATTTCTAGGGGGGTCGGCTATGGCTACACCTTC.

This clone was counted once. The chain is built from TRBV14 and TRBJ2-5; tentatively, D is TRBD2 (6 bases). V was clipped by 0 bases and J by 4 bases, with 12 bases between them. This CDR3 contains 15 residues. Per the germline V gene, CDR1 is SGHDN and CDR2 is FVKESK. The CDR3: CASSQDVTRRETQYF. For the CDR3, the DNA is TGTGCCAGCAGCCAAGATGTGACTAGACGAGAGACCCAGTACTTC.

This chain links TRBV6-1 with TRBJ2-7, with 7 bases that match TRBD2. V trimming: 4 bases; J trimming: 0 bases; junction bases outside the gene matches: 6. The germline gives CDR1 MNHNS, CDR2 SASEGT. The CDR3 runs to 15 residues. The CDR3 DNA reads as TGTGCCAGCAGTGTGGGAGCGGGAAGCTCCTACGAGCAGTACTTC. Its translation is CASSVGAGSSYEQYF.

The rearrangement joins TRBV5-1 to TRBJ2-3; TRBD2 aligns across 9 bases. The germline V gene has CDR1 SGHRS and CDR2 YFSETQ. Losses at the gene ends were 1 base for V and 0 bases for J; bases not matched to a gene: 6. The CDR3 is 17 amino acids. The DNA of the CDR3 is TGCGCCAGCAGCTTGTGGGCAGCGGGAGGTAGCACAGATACGCAGTATTTT. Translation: CASSLWAAGGSTDTQYF.

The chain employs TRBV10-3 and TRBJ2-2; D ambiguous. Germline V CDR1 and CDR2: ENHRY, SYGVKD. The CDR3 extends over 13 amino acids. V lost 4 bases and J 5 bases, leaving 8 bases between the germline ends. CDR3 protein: CAISVAATGELFF. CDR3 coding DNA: TGTGCCATCAGTGTGGCAGCTACCGGGGAGCTGTTTTTT.

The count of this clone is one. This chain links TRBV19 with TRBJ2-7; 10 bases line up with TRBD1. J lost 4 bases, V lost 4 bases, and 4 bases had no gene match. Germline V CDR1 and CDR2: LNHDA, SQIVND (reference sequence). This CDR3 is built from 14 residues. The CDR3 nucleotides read TGTGCCAGTAGTAGGGGGACAGGGGTTTACGAGCAGTACTTC. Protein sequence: CASSRGTGVYEQYF.

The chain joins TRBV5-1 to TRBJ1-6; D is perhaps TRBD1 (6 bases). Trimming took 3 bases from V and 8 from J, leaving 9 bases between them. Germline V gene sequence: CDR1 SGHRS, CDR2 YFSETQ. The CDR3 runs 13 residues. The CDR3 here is CASSWTADSPLHF. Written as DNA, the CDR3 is TGCGCCAGCAGCTGGACAGCCGATTCACCCCTCCACTTT.

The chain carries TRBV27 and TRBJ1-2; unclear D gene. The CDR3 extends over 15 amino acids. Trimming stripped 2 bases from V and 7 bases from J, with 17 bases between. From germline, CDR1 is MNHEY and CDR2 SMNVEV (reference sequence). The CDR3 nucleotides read TGTGCCAGCAGTTTAGATTATCGGGGAGGAAGTGGCTACACCTTC. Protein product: CASSLDYRGGSGYTF.

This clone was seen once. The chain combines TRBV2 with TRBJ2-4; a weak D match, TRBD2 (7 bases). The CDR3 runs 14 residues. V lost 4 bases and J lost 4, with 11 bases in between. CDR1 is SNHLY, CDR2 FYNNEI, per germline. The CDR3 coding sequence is TGTGCCAGCAGTGTGGGGGGGCAGAAAAACATTCAGTACTTC. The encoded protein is CASSVGGQKNIQYF.

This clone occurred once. In DNA, the CDR3 is TGTGCCAGTAGCCCGGGACTAGCGGTATCTTGGGAGACCCAGTACTTC. Its protein product is CASSPGLAVSWETQYF. V and J are TRBV19 and TRBJ2-5; TRBD2 aligns across 11 bases. The germline V gene encodes CDR1 LNHDA and CDR2 SQIVND (reference sequence). Trimming removed 6 bases from V and 5 bases from J; junction bases left unmatched: 11. The length of the CDR3 is 16 residues.

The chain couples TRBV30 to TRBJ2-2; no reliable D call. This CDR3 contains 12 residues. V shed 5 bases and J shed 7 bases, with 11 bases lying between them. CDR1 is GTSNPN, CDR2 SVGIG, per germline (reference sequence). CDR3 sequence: CAWDSVDGELFF. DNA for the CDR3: TGTGCCTGGGACTCAGTTGACGGGGAGCTGTTTTTT.

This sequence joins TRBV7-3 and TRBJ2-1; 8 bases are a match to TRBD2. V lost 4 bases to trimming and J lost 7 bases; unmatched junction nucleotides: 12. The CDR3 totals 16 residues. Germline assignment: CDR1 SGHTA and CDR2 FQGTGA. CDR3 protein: CASSSKPGTSTNEQFF. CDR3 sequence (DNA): TGTGCCAGCAGCTCGAAACCCGGGACTAGTACAAATGAGCAGTTCTTC.

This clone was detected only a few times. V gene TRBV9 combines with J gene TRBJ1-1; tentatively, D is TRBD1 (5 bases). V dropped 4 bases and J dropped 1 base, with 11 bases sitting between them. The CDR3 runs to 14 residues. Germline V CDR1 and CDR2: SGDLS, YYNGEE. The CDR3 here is CASSPGRANTEAFF. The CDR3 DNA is TGTGCCAGCAGCCCCGGCAGGGCGAACACTGAAGCTTTCTTT.

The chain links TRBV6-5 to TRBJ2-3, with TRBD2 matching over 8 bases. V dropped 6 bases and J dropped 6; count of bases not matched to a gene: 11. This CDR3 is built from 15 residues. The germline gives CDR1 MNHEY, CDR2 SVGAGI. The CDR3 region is CASRTAGVRRDTQYF. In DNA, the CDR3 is TGTGCCAGCAGAACAGCGGGAGTGAGAAGGGATACGCAGTATTTT.